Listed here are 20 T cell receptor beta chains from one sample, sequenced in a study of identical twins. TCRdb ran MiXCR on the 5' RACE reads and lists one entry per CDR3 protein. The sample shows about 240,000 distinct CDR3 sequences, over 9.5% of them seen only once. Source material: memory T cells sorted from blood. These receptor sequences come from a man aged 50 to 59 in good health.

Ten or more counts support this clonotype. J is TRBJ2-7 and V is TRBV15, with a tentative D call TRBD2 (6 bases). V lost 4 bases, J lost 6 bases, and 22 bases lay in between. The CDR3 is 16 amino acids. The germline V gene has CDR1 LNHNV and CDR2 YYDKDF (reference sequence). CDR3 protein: CATSTGVGLLVLEQYF. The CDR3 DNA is TGTGCCACCAGCACCGGGGTGGGACTCCTTGTCCTCGAGCAGTACTTC.

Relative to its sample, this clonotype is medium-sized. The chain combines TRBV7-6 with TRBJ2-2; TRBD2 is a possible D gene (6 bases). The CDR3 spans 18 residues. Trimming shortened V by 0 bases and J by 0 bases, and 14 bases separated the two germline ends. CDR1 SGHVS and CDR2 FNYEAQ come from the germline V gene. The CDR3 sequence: CASSLAGFGGANTGELFF. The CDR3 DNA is TGTGCCAGCAGCTTAGCGGGTTTTGGCGGGGCGAACACCGGGGAGCTGTTTTTT.

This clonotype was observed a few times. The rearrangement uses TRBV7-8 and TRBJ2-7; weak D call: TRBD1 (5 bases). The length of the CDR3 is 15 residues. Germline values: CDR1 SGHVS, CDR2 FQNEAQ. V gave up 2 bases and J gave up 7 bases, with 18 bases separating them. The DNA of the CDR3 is TGTGCCAGCAGCTTAAAGGGGCCCCGGTTGGGGGAGCAGTACTTC. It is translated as CASSLKGPRLGEQYF. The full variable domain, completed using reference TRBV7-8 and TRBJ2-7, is GAGVSQSPRYKVAKRGQDVALRCDPISGHVSLFWYQQALGQGPEFLTYFQNEAQLDKSGLPSDRFFAERPEGSVSTLKIQRTQQEDSAVYLCASSLKGPRLGEQYFGPGTRLTVT.

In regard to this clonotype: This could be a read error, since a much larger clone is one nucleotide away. CDR3 protein: CATRDLGGAWSGELFF. The CDR3 nucleotides read TGTGCCACCAGAGATTTGGGGGGCGCCTGGTCCGGGGAGCTGTTTTTT. The rearrangement joins TRBV24-1 to TRBJ2-2; the D gene could be TRBD1 or TRBD2 (6 bases each). The CDR3 contains 16 residues. The germline gives CDR1 KGHDR, CDR2 SFDVKD.

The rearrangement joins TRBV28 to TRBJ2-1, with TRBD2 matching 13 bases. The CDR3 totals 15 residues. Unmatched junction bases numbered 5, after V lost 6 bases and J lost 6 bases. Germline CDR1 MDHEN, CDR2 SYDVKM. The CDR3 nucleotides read TGTGCCAGCAGGAAGACTAGCGGGGGGTCCAATGAGCAGTTCTTC. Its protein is CASRKTSGGSNEQFF.

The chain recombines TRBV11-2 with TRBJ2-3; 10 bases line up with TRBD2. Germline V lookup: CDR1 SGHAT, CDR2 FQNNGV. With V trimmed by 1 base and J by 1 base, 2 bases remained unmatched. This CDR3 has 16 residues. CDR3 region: CASSLASGRGTDTQYF. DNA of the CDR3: TGTGCCAGCAGCTTAGCTAGCGGGAGAGGCACAGATACGCAGTATTTT. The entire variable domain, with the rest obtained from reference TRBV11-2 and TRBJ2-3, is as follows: EAGVAQSPRYKIIEKRQSVAFWCNPISGHATLYWYQQILGQGPKLLIQFQNNGVVDDSQLPKDRFSAERLKGVDSTLKIQPAKLEDSAVYLCASSLASGRGTDTQYFGPGTRLTVL.

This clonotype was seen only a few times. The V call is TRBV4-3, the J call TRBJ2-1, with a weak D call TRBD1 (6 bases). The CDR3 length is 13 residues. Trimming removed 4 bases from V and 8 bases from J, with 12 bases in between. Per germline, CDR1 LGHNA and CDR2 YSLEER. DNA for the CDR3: TGCGCCAGCAGCCTACAGGGTGCCCATGAGCAGTTCTTC. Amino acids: CASSLQGAHEQFF.

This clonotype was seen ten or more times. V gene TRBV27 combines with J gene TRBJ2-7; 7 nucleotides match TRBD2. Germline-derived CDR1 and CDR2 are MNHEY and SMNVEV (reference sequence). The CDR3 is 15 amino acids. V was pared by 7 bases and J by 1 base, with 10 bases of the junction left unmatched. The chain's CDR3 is CASKILGGSSYEQYF. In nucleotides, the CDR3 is TGTGCCAGCAAGATACTAGGCGGGAGTTCCTACGAGCAGTACTTC.

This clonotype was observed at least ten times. The DNA for the CDR3 is TGTGCCAGCAGCTTGGGGTACATGGGACTAGCGGTCACAGATACGCAGTATTTT. The encoded protein is CASSLGYMGLAVTDTQYF. This rearrangement joins TRBV11-2 to TRBJ2-3; 11 bases are a match to TRBD2. Germline trimming cut 3 bases from V and 2 bases from J; bases unmatched to any gene: 10. This CDR3 region has 18 residues. Germline V gene lookup returns CDR1 SGHAT and CDR2 FQNNGV.

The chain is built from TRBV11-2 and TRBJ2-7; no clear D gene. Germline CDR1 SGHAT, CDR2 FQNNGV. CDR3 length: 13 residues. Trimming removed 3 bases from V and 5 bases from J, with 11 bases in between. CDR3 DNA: TGTGCCAGCAGCTTCAGATCCCCTAACGAGCAGTACTTC. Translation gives CASSFRSPNEQYF.

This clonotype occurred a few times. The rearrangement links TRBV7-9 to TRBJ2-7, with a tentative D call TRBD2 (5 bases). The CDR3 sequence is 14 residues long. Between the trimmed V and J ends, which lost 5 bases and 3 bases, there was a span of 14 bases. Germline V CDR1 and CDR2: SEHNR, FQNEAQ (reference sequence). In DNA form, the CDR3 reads TGTGCCAGCAGCGACGATTTTGCGGGCTACGAGCAGTACTTC. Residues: CASSDDFAGYEQYF.

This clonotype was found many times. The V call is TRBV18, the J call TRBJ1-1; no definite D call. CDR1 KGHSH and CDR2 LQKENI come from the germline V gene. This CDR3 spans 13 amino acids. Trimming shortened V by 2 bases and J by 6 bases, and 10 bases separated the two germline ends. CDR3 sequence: CASSPGPGAEAFF. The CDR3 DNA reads TGTGCCAGCTCACCAGGGCCAGGCGCTGAAGCTTTCTTT.

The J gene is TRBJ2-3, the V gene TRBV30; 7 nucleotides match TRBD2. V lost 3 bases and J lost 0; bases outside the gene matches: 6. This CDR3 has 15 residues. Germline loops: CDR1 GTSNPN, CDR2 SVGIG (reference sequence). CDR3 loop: CAWRDSGSSTDTQYF. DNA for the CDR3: TGTGCCTGGAGGGATAGCGGGTCCAGCACAGATACGCAGTATTTT.

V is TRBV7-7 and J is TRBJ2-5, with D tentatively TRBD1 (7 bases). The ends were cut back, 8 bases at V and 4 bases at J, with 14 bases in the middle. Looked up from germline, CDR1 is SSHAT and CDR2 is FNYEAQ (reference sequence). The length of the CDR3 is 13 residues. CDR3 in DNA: TGTGCCAGCTCAGGAGGGGGCTCAGAGACCCAGTACTTC. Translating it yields CASSGGGSETQYF.

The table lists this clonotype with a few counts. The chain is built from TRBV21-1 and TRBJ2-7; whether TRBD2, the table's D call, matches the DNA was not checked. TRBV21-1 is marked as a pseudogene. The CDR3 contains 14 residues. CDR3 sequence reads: CASSSRTATYEQYF. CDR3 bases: TGTGCCAGCAGCTCCAGGACTGCTACCTACGAGCAGTACTTC.

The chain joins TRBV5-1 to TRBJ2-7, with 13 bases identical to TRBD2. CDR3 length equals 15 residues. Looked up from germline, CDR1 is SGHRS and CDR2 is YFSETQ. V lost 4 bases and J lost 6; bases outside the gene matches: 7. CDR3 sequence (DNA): TGCGCCAGCAGCAGGACCGGGACTAGCGGGGTCGAGCAGTACTTC. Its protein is CASSRTGTSGVEQYF.

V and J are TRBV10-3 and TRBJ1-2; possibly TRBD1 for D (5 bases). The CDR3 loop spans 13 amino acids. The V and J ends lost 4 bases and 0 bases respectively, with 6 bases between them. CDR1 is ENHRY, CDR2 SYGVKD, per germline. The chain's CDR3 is CAISGGSNYGYTF. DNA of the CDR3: TGTGCCATCAGTGGGGGGTCTAACTATGGCTACACCTTC.

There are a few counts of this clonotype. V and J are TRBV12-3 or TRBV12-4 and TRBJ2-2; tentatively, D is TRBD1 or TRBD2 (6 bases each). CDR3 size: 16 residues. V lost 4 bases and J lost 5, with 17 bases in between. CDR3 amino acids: CASSSRWGAGTGELFF. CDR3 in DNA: TGTGCCAGCAGTTCCCGGTGGGGGGCGGGGACCGGGGAGCTGTTTTTT.

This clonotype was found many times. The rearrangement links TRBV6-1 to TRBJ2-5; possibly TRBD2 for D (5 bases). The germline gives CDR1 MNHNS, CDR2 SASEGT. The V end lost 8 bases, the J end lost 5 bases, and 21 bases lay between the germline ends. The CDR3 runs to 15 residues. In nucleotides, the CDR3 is TGTGCCAGCCAGCGCCAGTTCCGGGGTGGGGAGACCCAGTACTTC. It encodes CASQRQFRGGETQYF.

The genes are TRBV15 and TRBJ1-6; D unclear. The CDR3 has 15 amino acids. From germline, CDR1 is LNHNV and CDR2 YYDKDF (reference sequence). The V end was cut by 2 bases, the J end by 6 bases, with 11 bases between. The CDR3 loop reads CATSRSGRINSPLHF. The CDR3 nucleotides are TGTGCCACCAGCAGATCCGGACGGATTAATTCACCCCTCCACTTT.